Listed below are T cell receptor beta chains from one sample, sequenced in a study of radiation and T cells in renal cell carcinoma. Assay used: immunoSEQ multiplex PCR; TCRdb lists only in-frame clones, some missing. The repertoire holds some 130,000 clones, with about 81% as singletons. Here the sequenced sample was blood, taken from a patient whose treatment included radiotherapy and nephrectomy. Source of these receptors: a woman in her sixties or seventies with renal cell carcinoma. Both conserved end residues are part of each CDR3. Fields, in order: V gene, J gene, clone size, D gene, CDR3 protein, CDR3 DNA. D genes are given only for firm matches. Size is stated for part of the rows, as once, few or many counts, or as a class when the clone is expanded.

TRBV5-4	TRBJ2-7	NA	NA	CASSQESGPPAYEQYF	TGCGCCAGCAGCCAAGAATCGGGGCCGCCCGCCTACGAGCAGTACTTC
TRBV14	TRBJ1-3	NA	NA	CASSQEAQSSGNTIYF	TGTGCCAGCAGCCAAGAGGCCCAGAGCTCTGGAAACACCATATATTTT
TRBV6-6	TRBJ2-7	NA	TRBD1	CASRKGGQGVEQYF	TGTGCCAGCAGGAAAGGGGGACAGGGGGTCGAGCAGTACTTC
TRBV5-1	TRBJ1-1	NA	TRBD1	CASSLRQGVGSEAFF	TGCGCCAGCAGCCTGAGACAGGGGGTAGGATCTGAAGCTTTCTTT
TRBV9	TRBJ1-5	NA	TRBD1	CASSLQGGANQPQHF	TGTGCCAGCAGCCTCCAAGGGGGCGCAAATCAGCCCCAGCATTTT
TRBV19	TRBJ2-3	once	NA	CASSAYSTDTQYF	TGTGCCAGTAGTGCGTACAGCACAGATACGCAGTATTTT
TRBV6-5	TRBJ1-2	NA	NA	CASSYRGGSQQGGYTF	TGTGCCAGCAGTTACAGGGGAGGGTCCCAGCAGGGTGGCTACACCTTC
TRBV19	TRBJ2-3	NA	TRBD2	CASSATSGGATITDTQYF	TGTGCCAGTAGCGCGACTAGCGGGGGCGCGACCATCACAGATACGCAGTATTTT
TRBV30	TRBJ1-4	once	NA	CAWSASGPLHEKLFF	TGTGCCTGGAGCGCGTCTGGGCCCTTGCATGAAAAACTGTTTTTT
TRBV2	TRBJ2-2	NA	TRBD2	CASSETLAGLGELFF	TGTGCCAGCAGTGAAACTCTAGCGGGACTCGGGGAGCTGTTTTTT
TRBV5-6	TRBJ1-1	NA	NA	CASSLVSATMNTEAFF	TGTGCCAGCAGCTTGGTGTCAGCAACCATGAACACTGAAGCTTTCTTT
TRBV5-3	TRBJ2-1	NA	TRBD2	CARSLASGRAADNEQFF	TGTGCCAGAAGCTTGGCTAGCGGGAGGGCCGCGGACAATGAGCAGTTCTTC
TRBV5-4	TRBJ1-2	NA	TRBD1	CASSPTGDYGYTF	TGTGCCAGCAGCCCCACAGGGGACTATGGCTACACCTTC
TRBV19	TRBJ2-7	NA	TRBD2	CASSIESGGSYEQYF	TGTGCCAGTAGTATAGAAAGCGGGGGCTCCTACGAGCAGTACTTC
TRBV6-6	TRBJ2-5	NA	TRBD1	CASSYSDRVSPETQYF	TGTGCCAGCAGTTACTCGGACAGGGTATCTCCCGAGACCCAGTACTTC
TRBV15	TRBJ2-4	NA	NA	CATSREALQGVMYIQYF	TGTGCCACCAGCAGAGAGGCTTTACAGGGAGTTATGTACATTCAGTACTTC
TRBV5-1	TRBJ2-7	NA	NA	CASSLDPGYEQYF	TGCGCCAGCAGCTTAGACCCGGGCTACGAGCAGTACTTC
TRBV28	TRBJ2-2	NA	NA	CASRIPGSGTGELFF	TGTGCCAGCAGAATCCCAGGGTCGGGCACCGGGGAGCTGTTTTTT
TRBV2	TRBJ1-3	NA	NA	CASSESGRYPGNTIYF	TGTGCCAGCAGTGAATCGGGCAGATATCCCGGAAACACCATATATTTT
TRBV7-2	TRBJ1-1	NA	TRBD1	CASSSNAGTGEAFF	TGTGCCAGCAGCTCCAACGCCGGGACAGGGGAAGCTTTCTTT
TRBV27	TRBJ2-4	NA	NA	CASSSVYESAKNIQYF	TGTGCCAGCAGTTCGGTCTATGAAAGTGCCAAAAACATTCAGTACTTC
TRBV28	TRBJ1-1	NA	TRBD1	CASPGDRGQLNTEAFF	TGTGCCAGCCCTGGGGACAGGGGCCAACTGAACACTGAAGCTTTCTTT
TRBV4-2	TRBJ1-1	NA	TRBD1	CASRINLRGGTEAFF	TGTGCCAGCAGAATTAATCTCAGGGGGGGCACTGAAGCTTTCTTT
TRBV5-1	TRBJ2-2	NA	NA	CASSARQGGTGELFF	TGCGCCAGCAGCGCCCGACAGGGAGGGACCGGGGAGCTGTTTTTT
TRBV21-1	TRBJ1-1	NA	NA	CASSKSRVPDRGNNTEAFF	TGTGCCAGCAGCAAGAGCCGCGTCCCAGACAGGGGGAACAACACTGAAGCTTTCTTT
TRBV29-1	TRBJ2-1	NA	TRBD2	CSVGRAGGLNEQFF	TGCAGCGTTGGTCGAGCGGGAGGGCTCAATGAGCAGTTCTTC
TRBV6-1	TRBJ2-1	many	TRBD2	CASSQLAGDPNEQFF	TGTGCCAGCAGCCAACTAGCGGGGGACCCGAATGAGCAGTTCTTC
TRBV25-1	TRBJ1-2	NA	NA	CASRETGIYTF	TGTGCCAGCAGGGAAACAGGGATATACACCTTC
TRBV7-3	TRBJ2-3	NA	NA	CASSLTGANTDTQYF	TGTGCCAGCAGCTTAACGGGGGCGAACACAGATACGCAGTATTTT
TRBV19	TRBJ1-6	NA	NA	CASSQTGTAYSSYNSPLHF	TGTGCCAGTAGTCAGACCGGGACTGCCTATAGCTCCTATAATTCACCCCTCCACTTT
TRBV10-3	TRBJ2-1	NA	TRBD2	CAIRVTSGINEQFF	TGTGCCATCAGAGTGACTAGCGGGATAAATGAGCAGTTCTTC
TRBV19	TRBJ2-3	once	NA	CASRAWEGAHTDTQYF	TGTGCCAGTAGGGCCTGGGAGGGGGCTCACACAGATACGCAGTATTTT
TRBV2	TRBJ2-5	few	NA	CASSEWLVQETQYF	TGTGCCAGCAGTGAATGGTTGGTTCAAGAGACCCAGTACTTC
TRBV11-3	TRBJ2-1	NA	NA	CASSLGRDIGEQFF	TGTGCCAGCAGCTTAGGGCGGGACATCGGCGAGCAGTTCTTC
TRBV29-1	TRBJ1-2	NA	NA	CSVGSGGTGDGYTF	TGCAGCGTTGGAAGTGGGGGTACCGGGGACGGCTACACCTTC
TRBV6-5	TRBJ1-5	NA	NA	CASSYRGNQPQHF	TGTGCCAGCAGTTATAGAGGTAATCAGCCCCAGCATTTT
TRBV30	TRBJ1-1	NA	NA	CAWSVDLQIAYTEAFF	TGTGCCTGGAGTGTTGACCTTCAGATTGCATACACTGAAGCTTTCTTT
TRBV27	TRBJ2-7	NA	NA	CASSAAIGPVYEQYF	TGTGCCAGCAGCGCCGCGATTGGACCTGTCTACGAGCAGTACTTC
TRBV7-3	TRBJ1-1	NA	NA	CASSAHSNTEAFF	TGTGCCAGCAGCGCCCATTCGAACACTGAAGCTTTCTTT
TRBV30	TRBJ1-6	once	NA	CAWDRALDSPLHF	TGTGCCTGGGACCGGGCCTTGGATTCACCCCTCCACTTT
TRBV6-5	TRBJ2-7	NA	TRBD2	CASIGRGDEQYF	TGTGCCAGCATCGGTCGGGGGGACGAGCAGTACTTC
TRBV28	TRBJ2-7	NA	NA	CASSLMGEQYF	TGTGCCAGCAGTTTGATGGGCGAGCAGTACTTC
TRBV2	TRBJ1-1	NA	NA	CASGSSENTEAFF	TGTGCCAGCGGGTCGTCGGAGAACACTGAAGCTTTCTTT
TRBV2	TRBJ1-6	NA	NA	CASREGRNSPLHF	TGTGCCAGCCGGGAAGGGCGGAATTCACCCCTCCACTTT
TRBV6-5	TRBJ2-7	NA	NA	CASNSGVLGSHEQYF	TGTGCCAGCAATTCAGGGGTTCTGGGGAGCCACGAGCAGTACTTC
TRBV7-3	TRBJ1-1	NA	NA	CASSLTAQPTYTEAFF	TGTGCCAGCAGCTTAACGGCGCAGCCTACGTACACTGAAGCTTTCTTT